The rows below give T cell receptor beta chains drawn from one sample of a study of cytomegalovirus exposure and HLA in healthy donors. Repertoires were generated with immunoSEQ multiplex PCR, while TCRdb's copy carries only in-frame clones and drops some. The sample yields around 90,000 clones, approximately 80% seen once. The sample taken for sequencing was PBMCs. All receptors come from a woman in her forties in good health and CMV-seronegative. Both conserved end residues are part of each CDR3. The D gene is left open where the match is weak. Expanded clones are given a class, and other clones once, few, many or no size at all.

clone_size	cdr3_length	v_call	j_call	d_call	cdr3_aa	cdr3_nt
-	11	TRBV20-1	TRBJ2-7	-	CSAKQGYEQYF	TGCAGTGCGAAACAGGGATACGAGCAGTACTTC
-	14	TRBV6-6	TRBJ2-5	TRBD1	CASRETGREETQYF	TGTGCCAGCAGGGAGACAGGGCGAGAAGAGACCCAGTACTTC
-	15	TRBV15	TRBJ1-5	TRBD1	CATSEGQGVNQPQHF	TGTGCCACCAGCGAGGGACAGGGAGTCAATCAGCCCCAGCATTTT
-	19	TRBV5-1	TRBJ2-7	TRBD2	CASSSTGTSGSRASYEQYF	TGCGCCAGCAGCTCGACCGGGACTAGCGGGAGTAGGGCCTCCTACGAGCAGTACTTC
-	13	TRBV6-1	TRBJ2-7	-	CASSDQGTYEQYF	TGTGCCAGCAGCGACCAGGGCACCTACGAGCAGTACTTC
-	15	TRBV5-4	TRBJ2-7	-	CASSSAPTRSYEQYF	TGTGCCAGCAGCTCAGCCCCGACTCGATCCTACGAGCAGTACTTC
-	10	TRBV29-1	TRBJ1-1	TRBD1	CSVRTGQAFF	TGCAGCGTCCGGACAGGGCAAGCTTTCTTT
once	13	TRBV19	TRBJ2-2	-	CASWGRNTGELFF	TGTGCCAGTTGGGGCCGGAACACCGGGGAGCTGTTTTTT
-	15	TRBV4-2	TRBJ1-3	-	CASSQDDGSGNTIYF	TGTGCCAGCAGCCAAGATGACGGGTCTGGAAACACCATATATTTT
-	14	TRBV7-2	TRBJ2-7	-	CASSLPGIVTEQYF	TGTGCCAGCAGCTTACCGGGGATAGTTACGGAGCAGTACTTC
many	15	TRBV28	TRBJ2-2	TRBD1	CASSTGTENTGELFF	TGTGCCAGCAGTACCGGGACAGAGAACACCGGGGAGCTGTTTTTT
-	14	TRBV9	TRBJ2-7	TRBD2	CASSVEAGGNEQYF	TGTGCCAGCAGCGTAGAAGCGGGAGGGAACGAGCAGTACTTC
-	19	TRBV27	TRBJ2-1	TRBD2	CASSRIPPGTSGYYNEQFF	TGTGCCAGCAGTAGAATCCCTCCGGGGACTAGCGGATACTACAATGAGCAGTTCTTC
-	11	TRBV29-1	TRBJ2-7	-	CSVETMRGQYF	TGCAGCGTTGAAACGATGCGGGGGCAGTACTTC
once	13	TRBV7-9	TRBJ2-7	-	CASRPTKNHEQYF	TGTGCCAGCAGGCCTACGAAGAACCACGAGCAGTACTTC
-	13	TRBV13	TRBJ1-1	TRBD1	CASSSRTGGEAFF	TGTGCCAGCAGCTCCCGGACAGGGGGGGAAGCTTTCTTT
-	15	TRBV21-1	TRBJ2-1	-	CASRPTRSGYNEQFF	TGTGCCAGCAGGCCGACCCGCTCAGGGTACAATGAGCAGTTCTTC
-	17	TRBV6-4	TRBJ2-5	TRBD1	CASSDTNRGRSGETQYF	TGTGCCAGCAGTGACACAAACAGGGGGCGATCGGGAGAGACCCAGTACTTC
-	15	TRBV28	TRBJ1-2	TRBD1	CASSLAGQGGYGYTF	TGTGCCAGCAGTTTGGCGGGACAGGGGGGCTATGGCTACACCTTC
-	18	TRBV25-1	TRBJ1-1	-	CASSVPTPTGDMNTEAFF	TGTGCCAGCAGTGTCCCCACCCCTACAGGAGACATGAACACTGAAGCTTTCTTT
-	11	TRBV29-1	TRBJ2-7	-	CSVAQLYEQYF	TGCAGCGTTGCACAGCTATACGAGCAGTACTTC
-	16	TRBV7-8	TRBJ1-1	TRBD1	CASTPNTGGTGTEAFF	TGTGCCAGCACACCAAACACAGGGGGCACTGGCACTGAAGCTTTCTTT
-	16	TRBV6-5	TRBJ2-1	TRBD2	CASSYFASGSTNEQFF	TGTGCCAGCAGTTACTTTGCTAGCGGGAGTACAAATGAGCAGTTCTTC
-	12	TRBV19	TRBJ2-5	-	CASSRVGETQYF	TGTGCCAGTAGTCGGGTGGGAGAGACCCAGTACTTC